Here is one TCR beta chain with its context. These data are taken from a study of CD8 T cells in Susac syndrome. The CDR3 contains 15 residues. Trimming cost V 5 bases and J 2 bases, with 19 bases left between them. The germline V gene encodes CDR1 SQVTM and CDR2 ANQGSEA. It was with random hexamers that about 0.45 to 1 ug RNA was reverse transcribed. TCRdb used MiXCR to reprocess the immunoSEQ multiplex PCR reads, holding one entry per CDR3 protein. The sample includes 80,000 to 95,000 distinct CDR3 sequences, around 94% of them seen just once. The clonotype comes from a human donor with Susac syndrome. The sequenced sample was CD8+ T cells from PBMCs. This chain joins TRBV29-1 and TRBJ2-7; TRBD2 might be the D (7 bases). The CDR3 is CSVTGSREAPYEQYF. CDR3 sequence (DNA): TGCAGCGTTACAGGGTCTCGGGAGGCCCCCTACGAGCAGTACTTC.